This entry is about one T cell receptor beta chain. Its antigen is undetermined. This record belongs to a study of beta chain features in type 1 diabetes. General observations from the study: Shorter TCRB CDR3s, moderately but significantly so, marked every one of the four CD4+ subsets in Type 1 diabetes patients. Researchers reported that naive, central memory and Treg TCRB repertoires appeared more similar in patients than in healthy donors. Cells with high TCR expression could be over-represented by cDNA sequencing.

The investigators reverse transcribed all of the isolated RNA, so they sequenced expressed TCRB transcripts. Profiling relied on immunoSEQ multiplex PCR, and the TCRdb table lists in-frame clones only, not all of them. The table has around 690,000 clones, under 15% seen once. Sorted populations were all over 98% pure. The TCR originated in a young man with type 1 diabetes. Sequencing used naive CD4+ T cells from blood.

CDR3 in DNA: TGTGCCAGCAGCAGGGGGTACGGAAACACCATATATTTT. Its protein product is CASSRGYGNTIYF. The chain employs TRBV6-5 and TRBJ1-3; TRBD1 agrees at 7 bases. Trimming at V came to 6 bases and at J to 4 bases, leaving 3 bases not matched to a gene. The CDR3 spans 13 residues. The germline CDR1 and CDR2 sequences are MNHEY and SVGAGI.